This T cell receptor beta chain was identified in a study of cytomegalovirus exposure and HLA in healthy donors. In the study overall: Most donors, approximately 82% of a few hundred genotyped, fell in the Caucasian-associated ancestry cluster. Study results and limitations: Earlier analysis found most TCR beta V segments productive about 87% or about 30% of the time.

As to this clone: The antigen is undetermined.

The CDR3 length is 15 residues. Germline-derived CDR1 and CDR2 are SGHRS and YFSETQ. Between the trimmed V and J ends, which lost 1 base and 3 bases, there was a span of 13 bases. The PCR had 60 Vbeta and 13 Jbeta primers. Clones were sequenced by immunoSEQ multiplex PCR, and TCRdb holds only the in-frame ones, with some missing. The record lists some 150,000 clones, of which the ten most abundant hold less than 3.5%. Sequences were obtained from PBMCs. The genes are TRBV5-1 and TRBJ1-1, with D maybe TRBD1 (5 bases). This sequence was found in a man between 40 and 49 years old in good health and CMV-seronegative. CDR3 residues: CASSLYPSGDTEAFF. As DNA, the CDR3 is TGCGCCAGCAGCTTGTACCCTTCGGGGGACACTGAAGCTTTCTTT.